The 3 T cell receptor beta chains below all came from one sample that was sequenced in a study of shared clonotypes between healthy human individuals. Produced via immunoSEQ multiplex PCR; TCRdb's table is partial and in-frame only. The data hold around 2.1 million clones, with 90% to 95% observed a single time. In the naive CD8 group, cells lacked CD45RO and were positively selected for CCR7, so terminally differentiated effector memory CD45RA+ cells were left out. The sample comprised naive CD8+ T cells from PBMCs. These receptors all stem from a man aged 18 to 29 in good health. Some clones in this sample may be carry-over from other donors' samples.

This sequence joins TRBV6-1 and TRBJ1-2; no clear D. Germline V gene data show CDR1 as MNHNS and CDR2 as SASEGT. The V end was cut by 2 bases, the J end by 3 bases, with 13 bases between. There are 15 residues in the CDR3. The CDR3 region is CASSELTFTHYGYTF. CDR3 nucleotides: TGTGCCAGCAGTGAACTTACATTCACGCACTATGGCTACACCTTC.

Here the CDR3 DNA reads TGTGCCAGCAGCTCACAACCCCAGGGGCCGGGTGAAAAACTGTTTTTT. Its protein is CASSSQPQGPGEKLFF. The rearrangement links TRBV11-2 to TRBJ1-4; tentative D call: TRBD1 (6 bases). CDR1 and CDR2 from the germline V gene are SGHAT and FQNNGV. V was clipped by 4 bases and J by 7 bases, with 19 bases between them. CDR3 length: 16 amino acids.

The rearrangement links TRBV10-2 to TRBJ2-7; 12 positions agree with TRBD2. Germline assignment: CDR1 WSHSY and CDR2 SAAADI. There are 13 residues in the CDR3. The V segment lost 7 bases and the J segment 4 bases; nucleotides outside the gene matches: 2. DNA of the CDR3: TGCGCCAGCACCGGGACTAGCGGGTACGAGCAGTACTTC. It yields the protein CASTGTSGYEQYF.